This TCR beta chain was identified during a study of blood T cell repertoires in COVID-19. Whole-study context: Nucleic acid was either cDNA or gDNA, and it came from T cells, B-cell-depleted T cells, or PBMCs.

This clone has just a few counts. The cohort comprised adults aged 18 to 89 years residing in some 24 US areas. Using immunoSEQ multiplex PCR, the repertoire was profiled, and TCRdb retains in-frame clones only, with some absent. The repertoire holds more than 300,000 clones, with 88% as singletons. This clonotype was sampled from a woman aged 18-35 years who had recovered from COVID-19. Input material: PBMCs or T cells enriched from blood (not recorded which).

CDR3 DNA: TGTGCCAGCAGCCGGGACAGGGGTCGAACCCAGTACTTC. It translates to CASSRDRGRTQYF. The gene calls are TRBV14 and TRBJ2-5; 10 bases are shared with TRBD1. The V gene's germline CDR1 is SGHDN and CDR2 FVKESK. This CDR3 comprises 13 residues. The V gene end was trimmed by 4 bases and the J gene end by 8 bases; junction bases not matched to a gene: 4. Complete variable domain (other parts from reference TRBV14 and TRBJ2-5): EAGVTQFPSHSVIEKGQTVTLRCDPISGHDNLYWYRRVMGKEIKFLLHFVKESKQDESGMPNNRFLAERTGGTYSTLKVQPAELEDSGVYFCASSRDRGRTQYFGPGTRLLVL.